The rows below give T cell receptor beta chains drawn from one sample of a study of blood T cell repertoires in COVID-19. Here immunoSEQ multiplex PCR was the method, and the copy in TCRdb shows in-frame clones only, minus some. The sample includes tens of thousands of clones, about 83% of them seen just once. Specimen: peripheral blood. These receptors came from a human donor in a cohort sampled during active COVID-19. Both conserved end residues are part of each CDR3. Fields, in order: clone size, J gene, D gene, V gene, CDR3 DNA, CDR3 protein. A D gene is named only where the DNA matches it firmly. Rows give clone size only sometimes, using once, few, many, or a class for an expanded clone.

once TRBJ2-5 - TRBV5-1 TGCGCCAGCAGCTTGGAGAGCATAGAGACCCAGTACTTC CASSLESIETQYF
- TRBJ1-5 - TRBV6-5 TGTGCCAGCACCCAGTCGGGAAGGGCTCAGCCCCAGCATTTT CASTQSGRAQPQHF
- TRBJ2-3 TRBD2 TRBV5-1 TGCGCCAGCAGTGAGCGGGAAACAGATACGCAGTATTTT CASSERETDTQYF
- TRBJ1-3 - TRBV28 TGTGCCAGCAGCTCTCTTCCTGGAAACACCATATATTTT CASSSLPGNTIYF
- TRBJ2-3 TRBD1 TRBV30 TGTGCCCTGGACAGGGGCACAGATACGCAGTATTTT CALDRGTDTQYF
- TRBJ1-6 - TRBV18 TGTGCCAGCTCACCACAAGGACTCCAGAGCTCCTATAATTCACCCCTCCACTTT CASSPQGLQSSYNSPLHF
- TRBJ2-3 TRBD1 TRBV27 TGTGCCAGCACCCCAAACAGGGGCAACACAGATACGCAGTATTTT CASTPNRGNTDTQYF
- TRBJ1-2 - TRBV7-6 TGTGCCAGCAGCTCCCCGGGGGACTTC CASSSPGDF
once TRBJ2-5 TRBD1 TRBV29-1 TGCAGCGACCAAGGGGGCCTGTGGATCCAAGAGACCCAGTACTTC CSDQGGLWIQETQYF
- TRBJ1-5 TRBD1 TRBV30 TGTGCCTGGATTGGGAGACAGGGCGGTCAGCCCCAGCATTTT CAWIGRQGGQPQHF
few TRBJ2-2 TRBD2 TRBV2 TGTGCCAGCACCCCCGGGAGGACCGGGGAGCTGTTTTTT CASTPGRTGELFF
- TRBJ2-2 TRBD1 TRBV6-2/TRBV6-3 TGTGCCAGCAGTTCCCTAGACAGGGAGACCGGGGAGCTGTTTTTT CASSSLDRETGELFF
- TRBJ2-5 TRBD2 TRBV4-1 TGCGCCAGCAGCCAAGAAGGACTAGCGGGTAGGGAGACCCAGTACTTC CASSQEGLAGRETQYF
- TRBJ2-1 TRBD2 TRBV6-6 TGTGCCAGCAGTTACAGCGGGGGGGTGGCTGAGCAGTTCTTC CASSYSGGVAEQFF
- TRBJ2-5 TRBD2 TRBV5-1 TGCGCCAGCAGTACGGGGGGGATAGGTGAGACCCAGTACTTC CASSTGGIGETQYF
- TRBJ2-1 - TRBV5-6 TGTGCCAGCAGCTTGGAGGTGACAGTTATCTATGAGCAGTTCTTC CASSLEVTVIYEQFF
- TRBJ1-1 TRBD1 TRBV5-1 TGCGCCAGCAGCACGGGACAGGGGACTGAAGCTTTCTTT CASSTGQGTEAFF
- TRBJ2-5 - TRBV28 TGTGCCAGCAGTTCTTTCTTTCAGGGGGGCCAAGAGACCCAGTACTTC CASSSFFQGGQETQYF
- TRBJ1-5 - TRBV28 TGTGCCAGCAGTTTTTCCGGGCCGGGGAGCAATCAGCCCCAGCATTTT CASSFSGPGSNQPQHF
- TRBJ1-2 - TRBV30 TGTGCCTACGGGAGAGGGAATGGCTACACCTTC CAYGRGNGYTF
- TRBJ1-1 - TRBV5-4 TGTGCCAGCAGCGGTCGGGGAGGCCCGAACACTGAAGCTTTCTTT CASSGRGGPNTEAFF
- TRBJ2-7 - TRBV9 TGTGCCAGCAGCGTAGCCCCGCAGGGAGAGGACTACTACGAGCAGTACTTC CASSVAPQGEDYYEQYF
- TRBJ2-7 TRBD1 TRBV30 TGTGCCTGGAGCCCAACAGGGGGCCCCTACGAGCAGTACTTC CAWSPTGGPYEQYF
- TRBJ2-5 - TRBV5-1 TGCGCCAGCAGCCCAGGGTCTCACCCGTTCCAAGAGACCCAGTACTTC CASSPGSHPFQETQYF
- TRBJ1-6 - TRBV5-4 TGTGCCAGCAGCCGGAGCTCCTATAATTCACCCCTCCACTTT CASSRSSYNSPLHF
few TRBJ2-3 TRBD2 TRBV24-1 TGTGCCACCACTAGCGGGGGGGTATCGACGCAGTATTTT CATTSGGVSTQYF
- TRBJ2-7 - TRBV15 TGTGCCACCAGCAGAGACGTTGGACAGAGCTCCTACGAGCAGTACTTC CATSRDVGQSSYEQYF
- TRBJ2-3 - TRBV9 TGTGCCAGCAGAAGTAACGGAGGTGACACGCAGTATTTT CASRSNGGDTQYF
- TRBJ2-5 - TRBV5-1 TGCGCCAGCAGCCTGGATCGGAGGGAGACCCAGTACTTC CASSLDRRETQYF
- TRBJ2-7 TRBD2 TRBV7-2 TGTGCCAGCAGACCCAGCGGGAACTCCTACGAGCAGTACTTC CASRPSGNSYEQYF
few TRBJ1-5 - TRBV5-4 TGTGCCAGCAGCTTGGAGGGAGGTAATCAGCCCCAGCATTTT CASSLEGGNQPQHF